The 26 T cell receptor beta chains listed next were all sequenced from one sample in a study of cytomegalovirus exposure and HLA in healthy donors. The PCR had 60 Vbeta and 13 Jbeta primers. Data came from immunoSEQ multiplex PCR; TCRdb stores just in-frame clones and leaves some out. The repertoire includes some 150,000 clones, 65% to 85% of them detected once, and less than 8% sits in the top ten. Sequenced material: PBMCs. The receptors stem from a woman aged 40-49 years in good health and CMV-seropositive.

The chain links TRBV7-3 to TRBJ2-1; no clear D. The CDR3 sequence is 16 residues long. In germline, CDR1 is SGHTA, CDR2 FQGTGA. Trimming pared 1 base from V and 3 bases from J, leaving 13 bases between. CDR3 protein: CASSLNVAFGYNEQFF. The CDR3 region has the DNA TGTGCCAGCAGCTTAAACGTTGCTTTCGGCTACAATGAGCAGTTCTTC.

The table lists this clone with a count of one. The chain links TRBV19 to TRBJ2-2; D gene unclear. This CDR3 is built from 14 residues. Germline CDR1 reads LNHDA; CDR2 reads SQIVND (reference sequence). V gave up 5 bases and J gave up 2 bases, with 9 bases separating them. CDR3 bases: TGTGCCAGTAGTCCTTGGGCCAACACCGGGGAGCTGTTTTTT. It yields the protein CASSPWANTGELFF.

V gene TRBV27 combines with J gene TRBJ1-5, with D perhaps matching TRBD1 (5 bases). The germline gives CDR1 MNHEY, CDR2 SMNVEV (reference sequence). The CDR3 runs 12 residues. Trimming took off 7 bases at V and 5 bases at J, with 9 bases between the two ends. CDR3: CASKGGDQPQHF. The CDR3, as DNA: TGTGCCAGCAAGGGAGGGGATCAGCCCCAGCATTTT.

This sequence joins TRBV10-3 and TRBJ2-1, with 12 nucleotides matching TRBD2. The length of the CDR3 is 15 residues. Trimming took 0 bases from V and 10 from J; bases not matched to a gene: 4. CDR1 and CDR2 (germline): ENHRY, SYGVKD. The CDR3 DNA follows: TGTGCCATCAGTGAGTCGACTAGCGGGGGCTCCGAGCAGTTCTTC. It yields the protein CAISESTSGGSEQFF.

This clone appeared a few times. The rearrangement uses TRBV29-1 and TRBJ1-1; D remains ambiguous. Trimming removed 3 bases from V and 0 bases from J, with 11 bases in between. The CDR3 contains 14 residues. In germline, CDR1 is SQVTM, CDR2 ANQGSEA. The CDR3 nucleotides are TGCAGCGTTGATCGGATACTATTGAACACTGAAGCTTTCTTT. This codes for CSVDRILLNTEAFF.

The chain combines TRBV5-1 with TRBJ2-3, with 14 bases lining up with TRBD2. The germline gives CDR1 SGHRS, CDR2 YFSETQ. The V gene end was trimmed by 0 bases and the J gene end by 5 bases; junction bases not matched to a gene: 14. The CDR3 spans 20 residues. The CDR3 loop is CASSLDPPSTSGGARDTQYF. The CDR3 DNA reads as TGCGCCAGCAGCTTGGATCCCCCTTCGACTAGCGGGGGGGCCCGAGATACGCAGTATTTT.

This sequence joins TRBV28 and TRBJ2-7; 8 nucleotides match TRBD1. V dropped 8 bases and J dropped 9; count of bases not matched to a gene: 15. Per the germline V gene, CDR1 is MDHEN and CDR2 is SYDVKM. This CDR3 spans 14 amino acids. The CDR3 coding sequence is TGTGCCAGCCCCGTCGAGTACAGGGGGACTCCGCAGTACTTC. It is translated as CASPVEYRGTPQYF.

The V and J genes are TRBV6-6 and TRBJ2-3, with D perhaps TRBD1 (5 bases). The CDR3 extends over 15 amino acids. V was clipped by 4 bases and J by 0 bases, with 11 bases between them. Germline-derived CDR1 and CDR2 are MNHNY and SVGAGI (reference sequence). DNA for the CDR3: TGTGCCAGCAGTTCCTCGACAGCTAGCACAGATACGCAGTATTTT. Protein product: CASSSSTASTDTQYF.

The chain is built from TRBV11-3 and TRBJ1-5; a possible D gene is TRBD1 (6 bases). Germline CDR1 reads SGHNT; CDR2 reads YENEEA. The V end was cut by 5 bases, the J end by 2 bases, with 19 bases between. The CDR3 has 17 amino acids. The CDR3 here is CASSKSPPRQGNQPQHF. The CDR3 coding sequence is TGTGCCAGCAGCAAATCCCCTCCGAGACAGGGCAATCAGCCCCAGCATTTT.

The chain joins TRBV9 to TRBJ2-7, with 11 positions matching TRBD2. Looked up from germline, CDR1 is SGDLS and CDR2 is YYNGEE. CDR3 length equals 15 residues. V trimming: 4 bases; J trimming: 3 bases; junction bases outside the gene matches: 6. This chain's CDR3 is CASSLTGTSGYEQYF. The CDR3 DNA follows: TGTGCCAGCAGCCTAACCGGGACTAGCGGCTACGAGCAGTACTTC.

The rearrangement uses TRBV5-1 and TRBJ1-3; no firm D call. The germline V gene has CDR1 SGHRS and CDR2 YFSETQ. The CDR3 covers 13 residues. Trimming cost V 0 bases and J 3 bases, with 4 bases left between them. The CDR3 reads CASSLGDGNTIYF. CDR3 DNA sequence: TGCGCCAGCAGCTTGGGAGATGGAAACACCATATATTTT.

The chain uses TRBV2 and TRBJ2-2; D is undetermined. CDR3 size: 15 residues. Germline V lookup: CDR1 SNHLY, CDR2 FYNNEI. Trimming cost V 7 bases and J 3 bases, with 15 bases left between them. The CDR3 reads CASIRLHHDTGELFF. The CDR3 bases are TGTGCCAGCATCAGGCTCCACCATGACACCGGGGAGCTGTTTTTT.

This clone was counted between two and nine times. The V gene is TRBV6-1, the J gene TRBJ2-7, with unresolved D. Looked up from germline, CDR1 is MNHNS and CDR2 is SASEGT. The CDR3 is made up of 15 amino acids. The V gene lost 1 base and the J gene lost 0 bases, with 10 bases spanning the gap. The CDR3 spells CASSEVGTASYEQYF. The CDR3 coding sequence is TGTGCCAGCAGTGAAGTTGGAACAGCCTCCTACGAGCAGTACTTC.

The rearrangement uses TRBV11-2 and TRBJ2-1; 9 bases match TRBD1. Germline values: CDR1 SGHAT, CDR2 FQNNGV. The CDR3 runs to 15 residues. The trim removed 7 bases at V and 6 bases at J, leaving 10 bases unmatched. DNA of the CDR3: TGTGCCAGCATCCGTAACCGGGACAGGGCCAATGAGCAGTTCTTC. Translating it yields CASIRNRDRANEQFF. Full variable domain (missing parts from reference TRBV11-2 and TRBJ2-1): EAGVAQSPRYKIIEKRQSVAFWCNPISGHATLYWYQQILGQGPKLLIQFQNNGVVDDSQLPKDRFSAERLKGVDSTLKIQPAKLEDSAVYLCASIRNRDRANEQFFGPGTRLTVL.

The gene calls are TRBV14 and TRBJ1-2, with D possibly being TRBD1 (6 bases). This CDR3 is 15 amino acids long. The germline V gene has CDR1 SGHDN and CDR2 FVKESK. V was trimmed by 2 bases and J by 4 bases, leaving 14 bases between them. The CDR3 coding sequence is TGTGCCAGCAGCCAACAGGGGTTGGAACTCTATGGCTACACCTTC. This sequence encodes CASSQQGLELYGYTF. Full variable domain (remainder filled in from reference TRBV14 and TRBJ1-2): EAGVTQFPSHSVIEKGQTVTLRCDPISGHDNLYWYRRVMGKEIKFLLHFVKESKQDESGMPNNRFLAERTGGTYSTLKVQPAELEDSGVYFCASSQQGLELYGYTFGSGTRLTVV.

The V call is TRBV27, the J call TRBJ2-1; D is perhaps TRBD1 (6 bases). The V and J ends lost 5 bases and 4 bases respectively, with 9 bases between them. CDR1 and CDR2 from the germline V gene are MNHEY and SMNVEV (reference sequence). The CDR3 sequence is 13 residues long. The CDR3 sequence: CASSETGYNEQFF. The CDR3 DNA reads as TGTGCCAGCAGTGAAACAGGGTACAATGAGCAGTTCTTC.

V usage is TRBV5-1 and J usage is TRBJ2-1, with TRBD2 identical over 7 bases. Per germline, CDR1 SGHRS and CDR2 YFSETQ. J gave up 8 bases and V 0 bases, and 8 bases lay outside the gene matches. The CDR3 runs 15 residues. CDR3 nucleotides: TGCGCCAGCAGCTTGGCCGGACTAGACTCGCATGAGCAGTTCTTC. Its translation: CASSLAGLDSHEQFF.

The CDR3 reads CASSRLGGVRGEQYF. As DNA, the CDR3 is TGCGCCAGCAGCCGGCTTGGAGGCGTGAGAGGCGAGCAGTACTTC. The chain joins TRBV4-1 to TRBJ2-7, with D tentatively TRBD2 (5 bases). Trimming pared 4 bases from V and 6 bases from J, leaving 19 bases between. The V gene's germline CDR1 is MGHRA and CDR2 YSYEKL. CDR3 size: 15 residues.

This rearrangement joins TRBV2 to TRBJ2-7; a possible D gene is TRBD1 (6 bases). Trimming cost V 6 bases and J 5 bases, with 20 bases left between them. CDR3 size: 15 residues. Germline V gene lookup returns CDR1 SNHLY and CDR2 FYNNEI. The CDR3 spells CASSLETGQSHEQYF. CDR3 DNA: TGTGCCAGCAGCCTAGAGACAGGCCAGTCTCACGAGCAGTACTTC. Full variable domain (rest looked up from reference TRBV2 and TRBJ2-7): EPEVTQTPSHQVTQMGQEVILRCVPISNHLYFYWYRQILGQKVEFLVSFYNNEISEKSEIFDDQFSVERPDGSNFTLKIRSTKLEDSAMYFCASSLETGQSHEQYFGPGTRLTVT.

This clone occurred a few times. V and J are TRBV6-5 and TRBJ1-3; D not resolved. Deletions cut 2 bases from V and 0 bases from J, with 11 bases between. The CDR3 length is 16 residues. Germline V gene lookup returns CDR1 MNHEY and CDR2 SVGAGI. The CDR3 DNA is TGTGCCAGCAGTTACCAGGCATTTTCCTCTGGAAACACCATATATTTT. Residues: CASSYQAFSSGNTIYF.

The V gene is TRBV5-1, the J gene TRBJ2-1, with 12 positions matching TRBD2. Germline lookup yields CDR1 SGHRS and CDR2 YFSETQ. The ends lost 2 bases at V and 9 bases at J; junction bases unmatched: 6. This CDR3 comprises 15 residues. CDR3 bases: TGCGCCAGCAGCTTTTCTAGCGGGGGGGTCAGTGAGCAGTTCTTC. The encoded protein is CASSFSSGGVSEQFF. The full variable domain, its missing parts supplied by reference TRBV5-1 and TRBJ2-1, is KAGVTQTPRYLIKTRGQQVTLSCSPISGHRSVSWYQQTPGQGLQFLFEYFSETQRNKGNFPGRFSGRQFSNSRSEMNVSTLELGDSALYLCASSFSSGGVSEQFFGPGTRLTVL.

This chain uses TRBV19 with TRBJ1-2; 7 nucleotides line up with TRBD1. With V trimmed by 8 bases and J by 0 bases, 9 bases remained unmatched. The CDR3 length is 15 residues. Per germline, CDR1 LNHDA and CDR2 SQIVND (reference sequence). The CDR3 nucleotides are TGTGCCAGTGGCAATCCGGGACAGACTAACTATGGCTACACCTTC. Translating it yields CASGNPGQTNYGYTF.

CDR3 residues: CASSQGGETEAFF. The CDR3 DNA sequence: TGTGCCAGCAGCCAAGGGGGCGAGACTGAAGCTTTCTTT. The V call is TRBV9, the J call TRBJ1-1; the match to TRBD1 covers 7 bases. J was trimmed by 5 bases and V by 4 bases; bases with no gene match: 5. The CDR3 covers 13 residues. Germline V gene lookup returns CDR1 SGDLS and CDR2 YYNGEE.

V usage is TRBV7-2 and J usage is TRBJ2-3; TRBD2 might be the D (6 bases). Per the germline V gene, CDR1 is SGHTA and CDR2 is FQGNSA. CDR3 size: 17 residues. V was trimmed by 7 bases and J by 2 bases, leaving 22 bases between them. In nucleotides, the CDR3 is TGTGCCAGCAACTTGGGAGAGGGGACTCACTACACAGATACGCAGTATTTT. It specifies CASNLGEGTHYTDTQYF. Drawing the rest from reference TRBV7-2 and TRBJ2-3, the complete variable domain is GAGVSQSPSNKVTEKGKDVELRCDPISGHTALYWYRQSLGQGLEFLIYFQGNSAPDKSGLPSDRFSAERTGGSVSTLTIQRTQQEDSAVYLCASNLGEGTHYTDTQYFGPGTRLTVL.

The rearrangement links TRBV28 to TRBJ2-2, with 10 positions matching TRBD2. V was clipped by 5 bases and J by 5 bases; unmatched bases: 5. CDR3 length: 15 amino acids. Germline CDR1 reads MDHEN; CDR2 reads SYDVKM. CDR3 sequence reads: CASSHSGGATGELFF. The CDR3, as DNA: TGTGCCAGCAGTCACAGCGGGGGGGCAACCGGGGAGCTGTTTTTT.

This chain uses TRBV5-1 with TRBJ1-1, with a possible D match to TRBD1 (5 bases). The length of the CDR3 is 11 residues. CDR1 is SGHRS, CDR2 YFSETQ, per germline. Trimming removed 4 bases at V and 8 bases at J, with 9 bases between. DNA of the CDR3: TGCGCCAGCAGCACCGACAGAGAAGCTTTCTTT. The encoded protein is CASSTDREAFF. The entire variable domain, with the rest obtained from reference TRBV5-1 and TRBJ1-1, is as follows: KAGVTQTPRYLIKTRGQQVTLSCSPISGHRSVSWYQQTPGQGLQFLFEYFSETQRNKGNFPGRFSGRQFSNSRSEMNVSTLELGDSALYLCASSTDREAFFGQGTRLTVV.